This is a list of T cell receptor beta chains from one sample in a study of cytomegalovirus exposure and HLA in healthy donors. Repertoires were generated with immunoSEQ multiplex PCR, while TCRdb's copy carries only in-frame clones and drops some. This table holds roughly 92,000 clones, 80% to 85% found once. Sequenced material: PBMCs. These receptors originate from a woman in her 70s in good health and CMV-seropositive. CDR3s include the opening cysteine and the closing phenylalanine or tryptophan. The D gene is left open where the match is weak. Clone sizes are given selectively: once, few, many, or a class where the clone is expanded.

>-|-|TRBV7-3|TRBJ2-3
CASSFILGPATDTQYF
TGTGCCAGCAGCTTCATCCTGGGGCCCGCCACAGATACGCAGTATTTT
>TRBD2|-|TRBV6-5|TRBJ2-1
CASSFPSSGRGNEQFF
TGTGCCAGCAGTTTCCCCTCTAGCGGGAGGGGGAATGAGCAGTTCTTC
>TRBD2|-|TRBV19|TRBJ2-4
CASSTGPRDYLAKNIQYF
TGTGCCAGTAGTACAGGGCCCCGGGACTACTTAGCCAAAAACATTCAGTACTTC
>-|-|TRBV19|TRBJ2-2
CAGGTPGELFF
TGTGCCGGGGGGACTCCCGGGGAGCTGTTTTTT
>TRBD2|-|TRBV9|TRBJ2-2
CASSVDGEGHRELFF
TGTGCCAGCAGCGTAGACGGGGAGGGGCACCGGGAGCTGTTTTTT
>-|-|TRBV29-1|TRBJ1-3
CSVVDSSSGNTIYF
TGCAGCGTCGTGGACAGTAGCTCTGGAAACACCATATATTTT
>TRBD2|-|TRBV5-4|TRBJ2-5
CASTLGASGGFETQYF
TGTGCCAGCACCTTGGGAGCTAGCGGGGGGTTCGAGACCCAGTACTTC
>TRBD1|-|TRBV5-1|TRBJ1-5
CASSLTGDSNQPQHF
TGCGCCAGCAGCCTGACAGGGGATAGCAATCAGCCCCAGCATTTT
>TRBD2|-|TRBV5-4|TRBJ2-7
CASSLDGGGTYEQYF
TGTGCCAGCAGCTTGGATGGCGGGGGAACCTACGAGCAGTACTTC
>-|few|TRBV5-6|TRBJ1-1
CASSLDREAFF
TGTGCCAGCAGCTTGGACAGGGAAGCTTTCTTT
>-|-|TRBV5-8|TRBJ1-1
CASSLGTGKNTEAFF
TGTGCCAGCAGCTTAGGCACAGGGAAGAACACTGAAGCTTTCTTT
>TRBD2|-|TRBV5-5|TRBJ2-1
CASSLDGTSGGYNEQFF
TGTGCCAGCAGCTTGGATGGAACTAGCGGGGGGTACAATGAGCAGTTCTTC
>TRBD1|-|TRBV27|TRBJ2-7
CASGGQIPNEQYF
TGTGCCAGCGGGGGACAGATTCCCAACGAGCAGTACTTC
>TRBD1|-|TRBV7-9|TRBJ1-1
CASSLGTGLNTEAFF
TGTGCCAGCAGCTTAGGGACAGGTCTGAACACTGAAGCTTTCTTT
>TRBD1|-|TRBV4-2|TRBJ1-4
CASSRETGEGNEKLFF
TGTGCCAGCAGCCGGGAGACAGGGGAGGGTAATGAAAAACTGTTTTTT
>TRBD1|-|TRBV19|TRBJ2-7
CASKPGQGPSEQYF
TGTGCCAGTAAACCGGGACAGGGTCCCTCCGAGCAGTACTTC
>-|few|TRBV19|TRBJ2-2
CASALGQTVGGELFF
TGTGCCAGTGCCTTGGGACAAACGGTAGGAGGGGAGCTGTTTTTT
>-|few|TRBV5-1|TRBJ1-1
CASSLNGDTEAFF
TGCGCCAGCAGCTTGAACGGAGACACTGAAGCTTTCTTT
>-|-|TRBV7-9|TRBJ1-3
CSSSPLGGGPSSGNTIYF
TGTTCCAGCAGCCCATTGGGGGGGGGCCCCTCTTCTGGAAACACCATATATTTT
>TRBD1|-|TRBV6-1|TRBJ2-3
CASRDRDRGPDTQYF
TGTGCCAGCAGGGACCGGGACAGGGGGCCAGATACGCAGTATTTT
>TRBD1|few|TRBV29-1|TRBJ2-7
CSVGQSSYEQYF
TGCAGCGTGGGACAGAGCTCCTACGAGCAGTACTTC
>TRBD2|-|TRBV19|TRBJ2-2
CASSPNKLAGGNTGELFF
TGTGCCAGTAGCCCGAATAAACTAGCGGGAGGGAACACCGGGGAGCTGTTTTTT
>-|-|TRBV2|TRBJ1-3
CASLRSGNTIYF
TGTGCCAGCCTGAGATCTGGAAACACCATATATTTT
>-|-|TRBV6-5|TRBJ1-1
CASSPWGGVNTEAFF
TGTGCCAGCAGTCCTTGGGGGGGTGTGAACACTGAAGCTTTCTTT
>-|-|TRBV7-3|TRBJ2-5
CASSLLSGQWETQYF
TGTGCCAGCAGCTTATTGAGCGGTCAGTGGGAGACCCAGTACTTC
>-|few|TRBV30|TRBJ2-6
CAWRAVAGANVLTF
TGTGCCTGGAGGGCGGTCGCTGGGGCCAACGTCCTGACTTTC
>-|-|TRBV10-3|TRBJ1-6
CAISEHTTSSYNSPLHF
TGTGCCATCAGTGAGCACACCACAAGCTCCTATAATTCACCCCTCCACTTT
>-|-|TRBV27|TRBJ2-7
CASKYQFSYEQYF
TGTGCCAGCAAATACCAGTTCTCCTACGAGCAGTACTTC
>TRBD2|few|TRBV19|TRBJ2-7
CASSSGRALEQYF
TGTGCCAGTAGTAGCGGGAGGGCCCTCGAGCAGTACTTC
>TRBD1|-|TRBV29-1|TRBJ2-4
CSVGQGSKNIQYF
TGCAGCGTTGGACAGGGGTCCAAAAACATTCAGTACTTC
>-|-|TRBV15|TRBJ1-3
CATSKQGEGISGNTIYF
TGTGCCACCAGCAAACAGGGAGAGGGGATCTCTGGAAACACCATATATTTT
>TRBD2|-|TRBV9|TRBJ2-3
CASSVGLAGADTQYF
TGTGCCAGCAGCGTGGGACTAGCGGGGGCAGATACGCAGTATTTT
>TRBD1|-|TRBV25-1|TRBJ1-1
CASSEFTGERVEAFF
TGTGCCAGCAGTGAATTCACAGGGGAGAGGGTTGAAGCTTTCTTT
>-|once|TRBV28|TRBJ1-3
CASYLLAAGNTIYF
TGTGCCAGCTACCTTCTAGCCGCTGGAAACACCATATATTTT
>-|few|TRBV5-4|TRBJ1-1
CASQREGGSTEAFF
TGTGCCAGCCAACGTGAGGGGGGGTCCACTGAAGCTTTCTTT
>TRBD2|once|TRBV7-3|TRBJ2-3
CASSLSPSSGPTDTQYF
TGTGCCAGCAGCTTAAGCCCCTCTAGCGGCCCCACAGATACGCAGTATTTT
>TRBD2|-|TRBV6-6|TRBJ2-7
CASSYLAGSYEQYF
TGTGCCAGCAGTTACCTAGCGGGAAGCTACGAGCAGTACTTC
>TRBD1|-|TRBV25-1|TRBJ1-6
CASSDRQGNSPLHF
TGTGCCAGCAGTGACAGACAGGGAAATTCACCCCTCCACTTT
>-|few|TRBV6-5|TRBJ2-7
CASSYPDRYYEQYF
TGTGCCAGCAGTTACCCGGACAGATACTACGAGCAGTACTTC
>TRBD1|-|TRBV6-5|TRBJ1-2
CASSYLDMTGGDGYTF
TGTGCCAGCAGTTACCTCGACATGACAGGGGGGGATGGCTACACCTTC
>TRBD2|-|TRBV7-3|TRBJ2-2
CASRPGTSGTNTGELFF
TGTGCCAGCAGGCCCGGGACTAGCGGGACAAACACCGGGGAGCTGTTTTTT
>TRBD2|-|TRBV29-1|TRBJ2-1
CSVELGEGNEQFF
TGCAGCGTTGAACTGGGGGAGGGCAATGAGCAGTTCTTC
>-|-|TRBV19|TRBJ1-3
CASTRDSGNTIYF
TGTGCCAGTACCAGGGATTCTGGAAACACCATATATTTT
>-|-|TRBV2|TRBJ2-7
CASTRGIGGRDEQYF
TGTGCCAGCACCCGAGGGATCGGGGGAAGAGACGAGCAGTACTTC
>TRBD1|few|TRBV14|TRBJ1-3
CASSQQGARHPGNTIYF
TGTGCCAGCAGCCAACAGGGGGCAAGGCATCCTGGAAACACCATATATTTT
>-|-|TRBV10-3|TRBJ1-1
CAISESGTLNTEAFF
TGTGCCATCAGTGAGTCCGGGACACTGAACACTGAAGCTTTCTTT